Listed here are 10 T cell receptor beta chains from one sample, sequenced in a study of T cell changes during pregnancy in multiple sclerosis. The data were produced by immunoSEQ multiplex PCR, yet TCRdb's version contains in-frame clones alone and is incomplete. The sample gives tens of thousands of clones, about 94% of which show up once; 2% to 2.5% is in the top ten. Sample: peripheral blood, taken in the third trimester of pregnancy. The origin of the receptors is a female donor with multiple sclerosis, enrolled in a pregnancy study.

V and J are TRBV19 and TRBJ1-5; a possible D gene is TRBD1 (6 bases). In germline, CDR1 is LNHDA, CDR2 SQIVND (reference sequence). V lost 5 bases and J 0 bases, leaving 14 bases between the germline ends. This CDR3 comprises 16 residues. The CDR3 protein is CASSSKQGYSNQPQHF. As DNA, the CDR3 is TGTGCCAGTAGTTCGAAACAGGGATATAGCAATCAGCCCCAGCATTTT.

The chain employs TRBV29-1 and TRBJ2-7; D unclear. The V gene lost 4 bases and the J gene lost 3 bases, with 10 bases spanning the gap. Germline values: CDR1 SQVTM, CDR2 ANQGSEA. The CDR3 sequence is 12 residues long. The CDR3 spells CSVASASYEQYF. The DNA for the CDR3 is TGCAGCGTTGCGTCAGCTAGCTACGAGCAGTACTTC.

The chain carries TRBV6-5 and TRBJ1-5; TRBD1 agrees at 7 bases. After removal of 7 bases from V and 8 bases from J, the junction contained 11 bases not matched to a gene. Germline lookup yields CDR1 MNHEY and CDR2 SVGAGI. This CDR3 is 14 amino acids long. This CDR3 reads CASIRYRGAEPQHF. CDR3 nucleotides: TGTGCCAGCATCCGATACAGGGGTGCGGAGCCCCAGCATTTT.

This chain links TRBV4-1 with TRBJ2-7, with D unresolved. This CDR3 is built from 13 residues. V lost 1 base to trimming and J lost 1 base, with 5 bases between them. Germline assignment: CDR1 MGHRA and CDR2 YSYEKL. CDR3 region: CASSQGASYEQYF. The CDR3 DNA sequence: TGCGCCAGCAGCCAAGGGGCGTCCTACGAGCAGTACTTC.

The chain has TRBV25-1 and TRBJ1-1; possible D gene TRBD1, 5 bases. CDR1 and CDR2 (germline): MGHDK, SYGVNS. The CDR3 extends over 14 amino acids. Trimming took 3 bases from V and 4 from J, leaving 12 bases between them. This chain's CDR3 is CASSEVGGITEAFF. CDR3 sequence (DNA): TGTGCCAGCAGTGAGGTCGGGGGGATCACTGAAGCTTTCTTT.

The chain combines TRBV30 with TRBJ1-2, with D perhaps matching TRBD1 (5 bases). Trimming took 0 bases from V and 4 from J, leaving 12 bases between them. This CDR3 contains 14 residues. Germline CDR1 reads GTSNPN; CDR2 reads SVGIG (reference sequence). This CDR3 reads CAWSVQVLLYGYTF. The CDR3, as DNA: TGTGCCTGGAGTGTACAGGTCCTCCTCTATGGCTACACCTTC. Variable domain in full (rest from reference TRBV30 and TRBJ1-2): SQTIHQWPATLVQPVGSPLSLECTVEGTSNPNLYWYRQAAGRGLQLLFYSVGIGQISSEVPQNLSASRPQDRQFILSSKKLLLSDSGFYLCAWSVQVLLYGYTFGSGTRLTVV.

This chain links TRBV6-4 with TRBJ2-1, with 9 bases lining up with TRBD2. In germline, CDR1 is MRHNA, CDR2 SNTAGT. CDR3 length: 14 residues. The J segment lost 7 bases and the V segment lost 2 bases, leaving 3 bases of the junction unmatched. This chain's CDR3 is CASSDGGGANEQFF. The CDR3 DNA is TGTGCCAGCAGTGACGGCGGGGGGGCGAATGAGCAGTTCTTC.

The V gene is TRBV7-9, the J gene TRBJ1-2; unclear D gene. Germline assignment: CDR1 SEHNR and CDR2 FQNEAQ (reference sequence). V shed 0 bases and J shed 4 bases, with 3 bases lying between them. The CDR3 contains 12 residues. CDR3 bases: TGTGCCAGCAGCTTAGCCGTCTATGGCTACACCTTC. Its translation is CASSLAVYGYTF.

This chain connects TRBV10-3 to TRBJ2-3; 11 nucleotides match TRBD2. V dropped 2 bases and J dropped 14; count of bases not matched to a gene: 15. CDR1 is ENHRY and CDR2 is SYGVKD in the germline V gene. The CDR3 has 16 amino acids. The CDR3 DNA reads as TGTGCCATCAGTGAGGCCCTAGCGGGGGGCCCGGTAGGTCCGTATTTT. Protein product: CAISEALAGGPVGPYF.

The chain combines TRBV19 with TRBJ1-4, with D perhaps matching TRBD1 (6 bases). The CDR3 length is 13 residues. From germline, CDR1 is LNHDA and CDR2 SQIVND (reference sequence). Deletions cut 3 bases from V and 8 bases from J, with 10 bases between. The CDR3 loop reads CASSMFGGEKLFF. CDR3 DNA: TGTGCCAGTAGTATGTTTGGGGGCGAAAAACTGTTTTTT.